This T cell receptor (beta chain) was recorded in a study of cytomegalovirus exposure and HLA in healthy donors. The study's findings and limits: Sequence variants that were highly shared formed a cluster that was likely a sequencing artifact.

To note about this clone: The antigen is unknown. Different DNA sequences within this sample yield the same CDR3.

Donors showed nominal health when sampled, although they likely had unrecorded immune exposures. The PCR made use of 60 Vbeta and 13 Jbeta primers. TCRdb's copy holds only in-frame clones and misses some; the assay was immunoSEQ multiplex PCR. This sample lists around 76,000 clones; its ten largest clones have 1.5%. The sample taken for sequencing was PBMCs. This receptor was taken from an older woman in good health and CMV-seronegative.

CDR3 nucleotides: TGTGCGTCCGGGACAGGGCGGTACGAGCAGTACTTC. It specifies CASGTGRYEQYF. This sequence joins TRBV6-5 and TRBJ2-7, with 9 bases matching TRBD1. The CDR3 runs to 12 residues. CDR1 and CDR2 (germline): MNHEY, SVGAGI.